Listed below are T cell receptor beta chains from one sample, sequenced in a study of shared clonotypes between healthy human individuals. Sequenced by immunoSEQ multiplex PCR; TCRdb stores in-frame clones only, minus some. The data show about 1.5 million clones, about 96% seen once. What was sequenced was naive CD4+ T cells sorted from blood. Receptor source: a man aged 25-45 years in good health. Both conserved end residues are part of each CDR3. A D gene is named only where the DNA matches it firmly. A clone size is listed for some rows: how often the clone was seen (once, few, many), or a class if it is expanded.

j_call | d_call | clone_size | v_call | cdr3_aa | cdr3_nt
TRBJ2-2 | - | - | TRBV28 | CASTTPIGDTGELFF | TGTGCCAGCACTACCCCCATTGGGGACACCGGGGAGCTGTTTTTT
TRBJ2-1 | - | - | TRBV6-5 | CASSYGFLPTNNEQFF | TGTGCCAGCAGTTATGGTTTTCTCCCCACAAACAATGAGCAGTTCTTC
TRBJ1-1 | - | - | TRBV20-1 | CGRDTNTEAFF | TGCGGGAGGGACACGAACACTGAAGCTTTCTTT
TRBJ1-2 | - | many | TRBV19 | CASSWRTYGYTF | TGTGCCAGTAGTTGGAGAACGTATGGCTACACCTTC
TRBJ2-7 | - | - | TRBV7-2 | CASSLVVRDYEQYF | TGTGCCAGCAGCTTAGTCGTCCGGGACTACGAGCAGTACTTC
TRBJ1-1 | - | - | TRBV29-1 | CSVEGRLNTEAFF | TGCAGCGTTGAGGGTAGGCTGAACACTGAAGCTTTCTTT
TRBJ2-1 | TRBD2 | - | TRBV7-2 | CASSSRGLAGNEQFF | TGTGCCAGCAGCTCCAGGGGACTAGCGGGGAATGAGCAGTTCTTC
TRBJ1-1 | - | - | TRBV6-1 | CASNTGMNTEAFF | TGTGCCAGCAACACAGGGATGAACACTGAAGCTTTCTTT
TRBJ1-5 | - | few | TRBV18 | CASSPGRGWNQPQHF | TGTGCCAGCTCACCGGGCAGGGGTTGGAATCAGCCCCAGCATTTT
TRBJ2-7 | - | - | TRBV28 | CASSPRLGRAYEQYF | TGTGCCAGCAGTCCACGGTTGGGACGGGCCTACGAGCAGTACTTC
TRBJ1-4 | - | - | TRBV7-9 | CASSIWVGLNEKLFF | TGTGCCAGCAGCATATGGGTGGGTTTAAATGAAAAACTGTTTTTT
TRBJ1-5 | - | - | TRBV30 | CAWSLGGHNQPQHF | TGTGCCTGGAGTCTAGGGGGGCACAATCAGCCCCAGCATTTT
TRBJ2-4 | - | - | TRBV7-2 | CASSLSRAKNIQYF | TGTGCCAGCAGCTTATCGAGAGCCAAAAACATTCAGTACTTC
TRBJ1-4 | TRBD1 | - | TRBV5-1 | CASSLGQGSTNEKLFF | TGCGCCAGCAGCTTGGGACAGGGCTCGACTAATGAAAAACTGTTTTTT
TRBJ2-5 | - | - | TRBV11-2 | CASSLSPGTETQYF | TGTGCCAGCAGCCTAAGTCCCGGGACAGAGACCCAGTACTTC
TRBJ1-4 | - | - | TRBV28 | CASSLLRWNEKLFF | TGTGCCAGCAGTTTACTTCGGTGGAATGAAAAACTGTTTTTT
TRBJ1-1 | - | - | TRBV10-3 | CAIRGGTEAFF | TGTGCCATCAGAGGGGGCACTGAAGCTTTCTTT
TRBJ1-2 | TRBD1 | - | TRBV29-1 | CSVLAGQGHYGYTF | TGCAGCGTCTTAGCCGGACAGGGTCACTATGGCTACACCTTC
TRBJ1-5 | - | - | TRBV19 | CASSIPGVSNQPQHF | TGTGCCAGTAGTATCCCAGGGGTTAGTAATCAGCCCCAGCATTTT
TRBJ1-4 | - | - | TRBV5-1 | CASSLGGVGEKLFF | TGCGCCAGCAGCTTGGGAGGAGTGGGAGAAAAACTGTTTTTT
TRBJ1-4 | - | - | TRBV7-9 | CASSLVGRGLREKLFF | TGTGCCAGCAGCTTAGTCGGTAGGGGGTTACGGGAAAAACTGTTTTTT
TRBJ1-2 | TRBD1 | - | TRBV5-6 | CASSSTGTGHGYTF | TGTGCCAGCAGCAGTACCGGGACAGGGCATGGCTACACCTTC